A selection of T cell receptor beta chains follows, all from one sample in a study of CD8 T cells in Susac syndrome. TCRdb reprocessed the immunoSEQ multiplex PCR reads with MiXCR, giving one entry per CDR3 protein. The sample shows hundreds of thousands of distinct CDR3 sequences, 65% to 90% of them seen only once. The sequencing sample was made of CD8+ T cells from PBMCs. These receptors came from a human donor with multiple sclerosis. The CDR3 runs from the conserved cysteine through the conserved F or W. A D gene is named only where the DNA matches it firmly. For some rows the clone size is stated as once, few or many, or as a class when expanded; others skip it.

cdr3_aa	cdr3_nt	v_call	d_call	clone_size	j_call
CASSLVLAGADTQYF	TGTGCCAGCAGCTTAGTCCTAGCGGGAGCAGATACGCAGTATTTT	TRBV13	TRBD2	.	TRBJ2-3
CASSQFFGAYNEQFF	TGCGCCAGCAGCCAATTCTTTGGGGCGTACAATGAGCAGTTCTTC	TRBV4-3	.	.	TRBJ2-1
CASSSPDRASNEQFF	TGTGCCAGCAGCTCCCCGGACAGGGCGTCCAATGAGCAGTTCTTC	TRBV11-3	TRBD1	.	TRBJ2-1
CASSNSSGGTYEQYF	TGTGCCAGCAGCAATAGCAGCGGGGGGACCTACGAGCAGTACTTC	TRBV7-9	TRBD2	.	TRBJ2-7
CATSLRGNSNQPQHF	TGTGCCACCAGCCTCAGGGGAAATAGCAATCAGCCCCAGCATTTT	TRBV15	.	.	TRBJ1-5
CSVGGGNTGELFF	TGCAGCGTTGGGGGCGGGAACACCGGGGAGCTGTTTTTT	TRBV29-1	.	.	TRBJ2-2
CASSFTSGIGGNEQFF	TGTGCCAGCAGCTTCACTAGCGGGATTGGAGGGAATGAGCAGTTCTTC	TRBV7-9	TRBD2	.	TRBJ2-1
CASSLLLGSGAEAFF	TGTGCCAGCAGTTTATTACTTGGGAGCGGCGCTGAAGCTTTCTTT	TRBV28	.	once	TRBJ1-1
CASSPVVYNEQFF	TGTGCCAGCAGTCCCGTAGTTTATAATGAGCAGTTCTTC	TRBV7-9	.	.	TRBJ2-1
CASTPLGAPGGEKLFF	TGTGCCAGCACCCCATTAGGGGCCCCCGGAGGCGAAAAACTGTTTTTT	TRBV27	.	.	TRBJ1-4
CASSVDFGGAANTQYF	TGTGCCAGCAGCGTAGATTTTGGCGGAGCCGCGAATACGCAGTATTTT	TRBV9	.	.	TRBJ2-3
CASSESGAALRYEQYF	TGTGCCAGCAGCGAATCCGGGGCTGCCCTTCGGTACGAGCAGTACTTC	TRBV3-1	.	once	TRBJ2-7
CASSGQGARGVVGQYF	TGTGCCAGCAGCGGGCAAGGAGCCCGCGGCGTAGTCGGGCAGTACTTC	TRBV11-1	.	.	TRBJ2-7
CSVEGWSGELFF	TGCAGCGTTGAGGGTTGGAGCGGGGAGCTGTTTTTT	TRBV29-1	.	.	TRBJ2-2
CSARGDASTEAGGPRDTQYF	TGCAGTGCTAGGGGGGACGCCTCGACGGAAGCGGGAGGGCCGCGAGATACGCAGTATTTT	TRBV20-1	TRBD2	.	TRBJ2-3
CASSSRNTGELFF	TGTGCCTCCTCCAGCCGCAACACCGGGGAGCTGTTTTTT	TRBV24-1	.	.	TRBJ2-2
CASSERGWHYEQYF	TGTGCCAGCAGTGAGCGGGGCTGGCACTACGAGCAGTACTTC	TRBV11-1	TRBD2	.	TRBJ2-7
CASSVSGVASEAFF	TGTGCCAGCAGCGTCTCAGGGGTGGCAAGTGAAGCTTTCTTT	TRBV6-5	.	.	TRBJ1-1
CASSRPTAQRGEQYF	TGTGCCAGCTCCCGGCCTACGGCGCAACGGGGCGAGCAGTACTTC	TRBV18	.	.	TRBJ2-7
CASWGENTGELFF	TGTGCCAGTTGGGGGGAGAACACCGGGGAGCTGTTTTTT	TRBV19	.	.	TRBJ2-2
CATPGRRDRGSSRTGELFF	TGTGCCACCCCAGGCCGCCGGGACAGGGGGTCAAGTAGGACCGGGGAGCTGTTTTTT	TRBV25-1	TRBD1	.	TRBJ2-2
CASKGETQYF	TGTGCCAGTAAGGGGGAGACCCAGTACTTC	TRBV19	.	.	TRBJ2-5
CASRSQGKGYTF	TGTGCCAGCAGATCTCAGGGAAAGGGCTACACCTTC	TRBV7-9	.	.	TRBJ1-2
CSVEDFGVGNTEAFF	TGCAGCGTTGAAGATTTTGGGGTGGGAAACACTGAAGCTTTCTTT	TRBV29-1	.	.	TRBJ1-1
CSASLTLNTEAFF	TGCAGTGCTAGTTTGACGCTGAACACTGAAGCTTTCTTT	TRBV20-1	.	.	TRBJ1-1
CASSQGTDSDTQYF	TGTGCCAGCAGCCAAGGGACAGATTCAGATACGCAGTATTTT	TRBV3-1	.	.	TRBJ2-3
CASSLGTVSEQYF	TGTGCCAGCAGTCTCGGGACAGTCTCCGAGCAGTACTTC	TRBV27	TRBD1	.	TRBJ2-7
CASSFGRLSGEQYF	TGTGCCAGCAGCTTTGGACGCCTCTCGGGGGAGCAGTACTTC	TRBV5-4	.	.	TRBJ2-7
CAWNGADIYLTGGYTF	TGTGCCTGGAATGGGGCTGACATCTACCTAACAGGGGGCTACACCTTC	TRBV30	.	.	TRBJ1-2
CATRGRDRGTLNTGELFF	TGTGCCACCAGGGGACGGGACAGGGGGACCTTGAACACCGGGGAGCTGTTTTTT	TRBV15	TRBD1	.	TRBJ2-2
CASSFTGGADDQPQHF	TGTGCCAGTAGTTTTACAGGGGGCGCAGACGATCAGCCCCAGCATTTT	TRBV19	TRBD1	.	TRBJ1-5
CASTESPLLGPGANVLTF	TGTGCCAGCACCGAAAGCCCTCTTTTGGGGCCCGGGGCCAACGTCCTGACTTTC	TRBV6-1	.	.	TRBJ2-6
CASSQGGQGINYGYTF	TGCGCCAGCAGCCAAGGGGGGCAGGGGATCAACTATGGCTACACCTTC	TRBV4-3	.	.	TRBJ1-2
CASSLGLTGTEYQETQYF	TGTGCCAGCAGTTTAGGGCTTACCGGGACAGAATACCAAGAGACCCAGTACTTC	TRBV12-3/TRBV12-4	TRBD1	.	TRBJ2-5
CASSYEQSAGTEAFF	TGCGCCAGCAGTTATGAACAGAGTGCGGGCACTGAAGCTTTCTTT	TRBV5-1	.	.	TRBJ1-1
CASSEETSYEQYF	TGTGCCAGCAGTGAAGAGACTTCCTACGAGCAGTACTTC	TRBV6-4	.	.	TRBJ2-7
CASRMTENSNQPQHF	TGTGCCAGCAGGATGACGGAAAATAGCAATCAGCCCCAGCATTTT	TRBV6-5	.	.	TRBJ1-5
CATSQGPVGEQYF	TGTGCCACCAGCCAGGGGCCGGTGGGAGAGCAGTACTTC	TRBV15	.	.	TRBJ2-7
CAWRGPGTGFSYEQYF	TGTGCCTGGAGGGGTCCCGGGACAGGGTTCAGCTACGAGCAGTACTTC	TRBV30	TRBD1	.	TRBJ2-7
CAIGRTGNTEAFF	TGTGCCATCGGGCGGACAGGGAACACTGAAGCTTTCTTT	TRBV10-3	TRBD1	few	TRBJ1-1